This T cell receptor beta chain appears in the sequencing data of a study of shared clonotypes between healthy human individuals. In the study overall: CD4 naive and CD4 memory each took three plates per donor, while CD8 naive took two and CD8 memory one.

The study's findings and limits: Clonotypes that were shared across a handful of donors made up about 4.5% of naive CD4 clonotypes.

To note about this clone: Its specificity is unknown.

The CDR3 loop spans 13 amino acids. The germline V and J ends were trimmed by 2 bases and 11 bases, with 15 bases remaining between them. CDR1 and CDR2 (germline): SGHVS, FQNEAQ. The study separated CD4+ cells into CD45RA+ naive and CD45RA-negative memory subsets. Repertoires were generated with immunoSEQ multiplex PCR, while TCRdb's copy carries only in-frame clones and drops some. The sample lists 1.6 million or so clones; over 95% were seen once. This TCR came from a man aged 25 to 45 in good health. The gene calls are TRBV7-8 and TRBJ1-1; D is unclear. Input material: naive CD4+ T cells sorted from blood. Sample subset: CD45RA+ positively selected. CDR3 protein: CASSLRWGIEAFF. The CDR3 DNA is TGTGCCAGCAGCTTAAGGTGGGGAATAGAGGCTTTCTTT.